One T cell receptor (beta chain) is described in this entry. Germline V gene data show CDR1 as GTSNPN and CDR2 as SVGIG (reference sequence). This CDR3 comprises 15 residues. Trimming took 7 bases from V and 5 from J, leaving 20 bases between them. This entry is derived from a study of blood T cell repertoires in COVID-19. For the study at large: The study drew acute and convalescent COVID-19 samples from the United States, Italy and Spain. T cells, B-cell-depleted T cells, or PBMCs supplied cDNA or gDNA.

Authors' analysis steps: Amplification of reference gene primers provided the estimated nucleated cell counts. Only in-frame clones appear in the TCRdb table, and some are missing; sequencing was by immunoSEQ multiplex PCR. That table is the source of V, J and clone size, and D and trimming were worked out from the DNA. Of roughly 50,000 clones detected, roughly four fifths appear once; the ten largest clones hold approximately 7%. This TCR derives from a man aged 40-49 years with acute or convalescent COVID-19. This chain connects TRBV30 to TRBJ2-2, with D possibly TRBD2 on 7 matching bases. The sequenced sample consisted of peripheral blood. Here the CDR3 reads CASGGRGMGTGELFF. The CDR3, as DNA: TGTGCCTCGGGGGGCAGGGGAATGGGGACCGGGGAGCTGTTTTTT.